Shown below are 10 T cell receptor beta chains from a single sample sequenced in a study of T cells in women clearing cervical HPV infection. Measured with immunoSEQ multiplex PCR; TCRdb has only the in-frame clones, and not every one. The table lists some 50,000 clones. Sequencing was carried out using blood buffy coat. These receptors were obtained from a woman aged 18-70 years with a cervical HPV16 infection that either progressed to CIN3+ or cleared (not recorded which).

About this clone itself: The read ends 3 residues early relative to the CDR3; the germline J gene fills the gap. The chain combines TRBV6-4 with TRBJ2-6, with D perhaps TRBD1 (5 bases). With 2 bases removed from V and 0 bases from J, the gap between germline ends came to 5 bases. CDR3 size: 15 residues. Looked up from germline, CDR1 is MRHNA and CDR2 is SNTAGT. CDR3 DNA, as far as it was read: TGTGCCAGCAGTGACACAGGCTCTGGGGCCAACGTC. It specifies CASSDTGSGANV. The CDR3 as a whole reads CASSDTGSGANVLTF.

A remark on this clone: The read stops 3 residues short of the end of the CDR3; the missing end is completed from the germline J gene. This chain links TRBV6-2 or TRBV6-3 with TRBJ2-7, with 9 positions matching TRBD2. The length of the CDR3 is 15 residues. Per germline, CDR1 MNHEY and CDR2 SVGEGT. Losses at the gene ends were 2 bases for V and 6 bases for J; bases not matched to a gene: 8. Incomplete CDR3 DNA: TGTGCCAGCAGTTACAAGCGCGGGGGGGCCGGCGAG. It is translated as CASSYKRGGAGE. In full, the CDR3 is CASSYKRGGAGEQYF.

Turning to this clone: One junction end disagrees with the germline gene, perhaps due to a read error. From the germline J gene comes the end of the CDR3, since the read stops 3 residues before it. The same CDR3 also results from other DNA sequences found in this sample. The chain uses TRBV7-7 and TRBJ1-3; maybe TRBD1 (5 bases). CDR1 is SSHAT and CDR2 is FNYEAQ in the germline V gene (reference sequence). The CDR3 length is 13 residues. The CDR3 protein is CASSAPGEDTIYF. The covered CDR3 bases are TGTGCCAGCAGCGCCCCTGGAGAGGACACT.

About this clone: Read coverage stops 3 residues before the CDR3 terminus; the germline J gene supplies the remainder. This rearrangement joins TRBV12-3 or TRBV12-4 to TRBJ2-3; D might be TRBD2 (6 bases). V lost 7 bases, J lost 6 bases, and 17 bases lay in between. The CDR3 loop spans 14 amino acids. CDR3 amino acids: CASTLGDSGDTQYF. The CDR3 bases that were read are TGTGCCAGCACCCTTGGGGACTCCGGGGATACG.

On this clone itself: Read data end 3 residues before the CDR3 end; the end is taken from the germline J gene. The gene calls are TRBV5-1 and TRBJ2-3; the D gene is possibly TRBD2 (7 bases). The CDR3 loop spans 14 amino acids. Trimming stripped 6 bases from V and 3 bases from J, with 14 bases between. Germline V gene sequence: CDR1 SGHRS, CDR2 YFSETQ. The DNA read from the CDR3 is TGCGCCAGCATGAGGGGGGGGAGAACAGATACG. Its translation: CASMRGGRTDT. The CDR3 reads in full as CASMRGGRTDTQYF.

In the case of this clone: The CDR3 end lies 3 residues beyond the end of the read and is filled in from the germline J gene. The chain recombines TRBV15 with TRBJ2-1; D remains unclear. The V end was cut by 3 bases, the J end by 9 bases, with 18 bases between. The CDR3 is 15 residues long. CDR1 LNHNV and CDR2 YYDKDF come from the germline V gene (reference sequence). The sequenced part of the CDR3 DNA is TGTGCCACCAGCAGCCAAGACTTTGTGTATACTGAG. Amino acid sequence: CATSSQDFVYTE. The complete CDR3 protein is CATSSQDFVYTEQFF.

The CDR3 loop is CSARPPKGANTGELFF. Incomplete CDR3 DNA: TGCAGTGCTAGACCCCCCAAGGGCGCGAACACCGGGGAG. This chain links TRBV20-1 with TRBJ2-2; no clear D gene. The read comes to an end 3 residues before the CDR3 does, leaving the germline J gene to fill in the end. Germline CDR1 is DFQATT and CDR2 is SNEGSKA (reference sequence). CDR3 size: 16 residues. V was trimmed by 2 bases and J by 0 bases, leaving 13 bases between them.

On this clone: The missing CDR3 end, 3 residues past where the read stops, is filled in from the germline J gene. The chain combines TRBV19 with TRBJ1-2, with D possibly matching TRBD1 (6 bases). CDR1 is LNHDA, CDR2 SQIVND, per germline (reference sequence). The CDR3 is 19 amino acids. CDR3 protein: CASSIVTPGHSASMDDYTF. The covered CDR3 bases are TGTGCCAGTAGTATCGTGACCCCGGGACACAGCGCTTCTATGGACGAC.

As regards this clone: The CDR3 extends 3 residues past the end of the read, so its final part is completed from the germline J gene. The genes are TRBV18 and TRBJ1-4; D unclear. Germline-derived CDR1 and CDR2 are KGHSH and LQKENI. This CDR3 is built from 14 residues. V was shortened by 3 bases and J by 8 bases, with 13 bases between the two germline ends. CDR3 residues: CASSPTRVLEKLFF. The sequenced CDR3 bases are TGTGCCAGCTCACCCACACGGGTTTTGGAAAAA. Using reference TRBV18 and TRBJ1-4 for the parts outside the CDR3, the full variable domain is NAGVMQNPRHLVRRRGQEARLRCSPMKGHSHVYWYRQLPEEGLKFMVYLQKENIIDESGMPKERFSAEFPKEGPSILRIQQVVRGDSAAYFCASSPTRVLEKLFFGSGTQLSVL.

Concerning this clone: From the germline J gene comes the end of the CDR3, since the read stops 3 residues before it. This sample includes further DNA sequences coding for the same CDR3. The chain couples TRBV19 to TRBJ1-3, with 7 bases fitting TRBD1. The CDR3 contains 14 residues. Germline V gene lookup returns CDR1 LNHDA and CDR2 SQIVND (reference sequence). With 6 bases clipped from V and 4 bases from J, the junction kept 6 bases outside the gene matches. The CDR3 here is CASSIGGQGNTIYF. The DNA read from the CDR3 is TGTGCCAGTAGCATCGGGGGACAGGGAAACACC.